Each of the 12 T cell receptor beta chains below was sequenced from the same sample in a study of vaccination and CD4 T cells after COVID-19. The antigens of these receptors remain unknown. The sample's treatment: approximately 9-day PBMC culture with coronavirus spike peptide pools or control peptides (ViraFEST assay). Sequencing of the DNA from cultured CD4+ T cells was carried out with the Oncomine TCR Beta short-read assay. MiXCR was run by TCRdb on the PCR reads, yielding one entry per CDR3 protein. The sample consists of approximately 14,000 distinct CDR3 sequences, approximately 55% of them appearing once. Source: CD4+ T cells from blood, cultured in vitro, taken before SARS-CoV-2 vaccination. The receptors come from a human donor who had recovered from COVID-19.

The rearrangement uses TRBV5-4 and TRBJ2-7; 12 nucleotides agree with TRBD1. The CDR3 covers 17 residues. The ends lost 4 bases at V and 5 bases at J; junction bases unmatched: 13. Germline V gene data show CDR1 as SGHNT and CDR2 as YYREEE (reference sequence). In DNA, the CDR3 is TGTGCCAGCAGCACCCCCCCCGGGACAGGGGGCTTCCACGAGCAGTACTTC. Encoded protein: CASSTPPGTGGFHEQYF.

This chain links TRBV5-6 with TRBJ2-7; 10 bases agree with TRBD2. The CDR3 is made up of 16 amino acids. Germline lookup yields CDR1 SGHDT and CDR2 YYEEEE. V shed 1 base and J 7 bases; nucleotides not matched to a gene: 11. The CDR3 coding sequence is TGTGCCAGCAGCTTGTTGTCCGAGCCGGGACTAGCGGAGCAGTACTTC. This gives the protein CASSLLSEPGLAEQYF. The whole variable domain, filled in from reference TRBV5-6 and TRBJ2-7, reads DAGVTQSPTHLIKTRGQQVTLRCSPKSGHDTVSWYQQALGQGPQFIFQYYEEEERQRGNFPDRFSGHQFPNYSSELNVNALLLGDSALYLCASSLLSEPGLAEQYFGPGTRLTVT.

This clonotype has only a few counts. The gene calls are TRBV6-2 or TRBV6-3 and TRBJ1-5, with 8 bases that match TRBD1. V trimming: 6 bases; J trimming: 5 bases; junction bases outside the gene matches: 3. This CDR3 comprises 13 residues. CDR1 is MNHEY, CDR2 SVGEGT, per germline. This chain's CDR3 is CASRDRVDQPQHF. The CDR3 bases are TGTGCCAGCAGGGACAGGGTAGATCAGCCCCAGCATTTT.

The sample holds one count of this clonotype. This chain uses TRBV5-4 with TRBJ2-5, with TRBD2 identical over 13 bases. The J segment lost 10 bases and the V segment lost 3 bases, leaving 12 bases of the junction unmatched. Germline V gene sequence: CDR1 SGHNT, CDR2 YYREEE (reference sequence). The CDR3 is 16 residues long. The CDR3 DNA sequence: TGTGCCAGCAGCTCCAGGACTAGCGGGGGCCGAGGGGACCAGTACTTC. Its protein is CASSSRTSGGRGDQYF.

The chain links TRBV20-1 to TRBJ2-7; perhaps TRBD2 as D (6 bases). The length of the CDR3 is 14 residues. Trimming took off 1 base at V and 1 base at J, with 11 bases between the two ends. Germline V lookup: CDR1 DFQATT, CDR2 SNEGSKA (reference sequence). CDR3 in amino acids: CSARGDFTSYEQYF. For the CDR3, the DNA is TGCAGTGCTAGAGGGGACTTTACTTCCTACGAGCAGTACTTC.

This rearrangement joins TRBV7-9 to TRBJ1-6; D unclear. Trimming took 3 bases from V and 8 from J, leaving 5 bases between them. The CDR3 spans 12 residues. Germline lookup yields CDR1 SEHNR and CDR2 FQNEAQ (reference sequence). The CDR3 loop is CASSFDDSPLHF. The CDR3 DNA is TGTGCCAGCAGCTTTGACGATTCACCCCTCCACTTT.

The chain has TRBV20-1 and TRBJ2-1; D remains ambiguous. V lost 6 bases, J lost 9 bases, and 24 bases lay in between. The CDR3 loop spans 15 amino acids. The germline CDR1 and CDR2 sequences are DFQATT and SNEGSKA (reference sequence). CDR3 region: CSANAALVPTGEQFF. The CDR3 DNA is TGCAGTGCAAATGCTGCGCTGGTTCCCACGGGTGAGCAGTTCTTC.

This clonotype has just one count. The V and J genes are TRBV25-1 and TRBJ2-7, with 7 bases that match TRBD1. The V segment lost 3 bases and the J segment 1 base; nucleotides outside the gene matches: 3. This CDR3 is 14 amino acids long. CDR1 is MGHDK, CDR2 SYGVNS, per germline. The CDR3 nucleotides are TGTGCCAGCAGTGACCCGGGACAGTCCTACGAGCAGTACTTC. This encodes CASSDPGQSYEQYF.

This clonotype was seen more than once but under ten times. This chain joins TRBV27 and TRBJ2-5; TRBD2 matches at 8 bases. CDR3 length: 16 amino acids. Germline V gene lookup returns CDR1 MNHEY and CDR2 SMNVEV (reference sequence). V gave up 5 bases and J gave up 0 bases; unmatched junction bases: 8. CDR3 loop: CASSLTGGGNQETQYF. The CDR3 DNA sequence: TGTGCCAGCAGTCTGACTGGCGGGGGGAACCAAGAGACCCAGTACTTC.

The chain joins TRBV6-1 to TRBJ2-7; 7 nucleotides align to TRBD1. The germline V gene encodes CDR1 MNHNS and CDR2 SASEGT. The CDR3 covers 15 residues. With V trimmed by 6 bases and J by 3 bases, 11 bases remained unmatched. CDR3 DNA: TGTGCCAGCAGGAGGGGGCCAGCCAAAAACTACGAGCAGTACTTC. It is translated as CASRRGPAKNYEQYF.

The rearrangement joins TRBV27 to TRBJ2-5, with D unclear. The germline V gene encodes CDR1 MNHEY and CDR2 SMNVEV (reference sequence). Trimming removed 3 bases at V and 3 bases at J, with 11 bases between. The CDR3 extends over 14 amino acids. CDR3: CASSFGLGEETQYF. CDR3 in DNA: TGTGCCAGCAGTTTTGGTCTGGGTGAAGAGACCCAGTACTTC.

This clonotype was seen a single time. V and J are TRBV6-5 and TRBJ1-2; no clear D gene. The CDR3 runs to 13 residues. Per the germline V gene, CDR1 is MNHEY and CDR2 is SVGAGI. V was pared by 2 bases and J by 0 bases, with 4 bases between. The CDR3, as DNA: TGTGCCAGCAGTTACATAGCTAACTATGGCTACACCTTC. Protein product: CASSYIANYGYTF.